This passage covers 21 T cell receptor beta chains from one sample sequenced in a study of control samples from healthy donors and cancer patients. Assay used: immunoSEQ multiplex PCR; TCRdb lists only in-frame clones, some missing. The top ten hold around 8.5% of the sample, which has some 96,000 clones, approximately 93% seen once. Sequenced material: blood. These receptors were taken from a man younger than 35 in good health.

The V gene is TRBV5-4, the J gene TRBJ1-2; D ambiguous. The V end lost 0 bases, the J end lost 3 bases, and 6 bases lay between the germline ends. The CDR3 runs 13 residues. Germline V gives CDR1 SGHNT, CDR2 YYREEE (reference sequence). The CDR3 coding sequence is TGTGCCAGCAGCTTGGCCTGGGACTATGGCTACACCTTC. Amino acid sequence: CASSLAWDYGYTF.

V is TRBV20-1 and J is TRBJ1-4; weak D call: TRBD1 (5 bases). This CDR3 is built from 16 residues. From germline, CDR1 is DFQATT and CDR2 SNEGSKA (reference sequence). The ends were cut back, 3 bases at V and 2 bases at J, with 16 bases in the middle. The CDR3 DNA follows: TGCAGTGCTAGTTCTTGGGGGATGGGCACTAATGAAAAACTGTTTTTT. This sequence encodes CSASSWGMGTNEKLFF.

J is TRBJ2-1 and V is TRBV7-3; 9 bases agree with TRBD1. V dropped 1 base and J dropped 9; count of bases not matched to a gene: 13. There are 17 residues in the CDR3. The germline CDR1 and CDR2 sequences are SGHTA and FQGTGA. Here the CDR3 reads CASSLRRGTGKEGEQFF. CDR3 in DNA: TGTGCCAGCAGCTTAAGAAGGGGGACAGGGAAGGAAGGTGAGCAGTTCTTC.

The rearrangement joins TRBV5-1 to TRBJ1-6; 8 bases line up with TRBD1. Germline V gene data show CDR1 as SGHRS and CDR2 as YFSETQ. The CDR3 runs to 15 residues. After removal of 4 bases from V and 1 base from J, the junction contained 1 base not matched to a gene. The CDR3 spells CASSRTGSYNSPLHF. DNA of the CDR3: TGCGCCAGCAGCCGGACAGGGTCCTATAATTCACCCCTCCACTTT.

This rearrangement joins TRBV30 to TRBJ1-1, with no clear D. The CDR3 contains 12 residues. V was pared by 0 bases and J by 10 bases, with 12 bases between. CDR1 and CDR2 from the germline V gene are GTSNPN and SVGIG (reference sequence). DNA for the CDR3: TGTGCCTGGAGTGTTATAGGAGGGATAGCTTTCTTT. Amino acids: CAWSVIGGIAFF.

The CDR3 DNA reads as TGTGCCAGTAGGTCTGGGGGGAGAGTCCGGGAGACCCAGTACTTC. This encodes CASRSGGRVRETQYF. This chain uses TRBV19 with TRBJ2-5; perhaps TRBD2 as D (6 bases). Trimming removed 6 bases at V and 5 bases at J, with 19 bases between. The CDR3 runs to 15 residues. Germline CDR1 is LNHDA and CDR2 is SQIVND (reference sequence).

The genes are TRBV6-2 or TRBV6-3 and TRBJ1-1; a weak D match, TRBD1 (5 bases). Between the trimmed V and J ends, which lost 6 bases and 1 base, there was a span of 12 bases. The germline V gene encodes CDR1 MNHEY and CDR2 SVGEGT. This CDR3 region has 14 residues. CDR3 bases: TGTGCCAGCAGCCGGACACCGAAGAACACTGAAGCTTTCTTT. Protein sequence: CASSRTPKNTEAFF.

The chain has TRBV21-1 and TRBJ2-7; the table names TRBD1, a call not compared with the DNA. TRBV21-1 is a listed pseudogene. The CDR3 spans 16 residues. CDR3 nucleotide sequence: TGTGCCAGCACCAAAGTCCCGGGACAGGGATTATACGAGCAGTACTTC. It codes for CASTKVPGQGLYEQYF.

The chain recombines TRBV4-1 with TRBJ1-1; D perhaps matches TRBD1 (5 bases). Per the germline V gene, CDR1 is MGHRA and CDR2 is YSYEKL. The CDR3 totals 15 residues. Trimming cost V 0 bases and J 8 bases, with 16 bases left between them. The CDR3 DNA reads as TGCGCCAGCAGCCAAGATAGAAGGACACCGCAAGAAGCTTTCTTT. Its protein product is CASSQDRRTPQEAFF.

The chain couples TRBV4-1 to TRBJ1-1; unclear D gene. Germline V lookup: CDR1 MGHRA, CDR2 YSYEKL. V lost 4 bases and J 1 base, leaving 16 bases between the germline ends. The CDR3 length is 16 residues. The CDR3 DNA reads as TGCGCCAGCAGCCCGCGTAGGCCGGAGGCGAACACTGAAGCTTTCTTT. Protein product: CASSPRRPEANTEAFF.

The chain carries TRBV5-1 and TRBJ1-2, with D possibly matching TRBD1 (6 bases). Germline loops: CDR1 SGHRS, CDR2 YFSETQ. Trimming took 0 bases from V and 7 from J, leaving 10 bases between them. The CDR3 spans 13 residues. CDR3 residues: CASSLVGGGGYTF. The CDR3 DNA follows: TGCGCCAGCAGCTTGGTAGGGGGTGGTGGCTACACCTTC.

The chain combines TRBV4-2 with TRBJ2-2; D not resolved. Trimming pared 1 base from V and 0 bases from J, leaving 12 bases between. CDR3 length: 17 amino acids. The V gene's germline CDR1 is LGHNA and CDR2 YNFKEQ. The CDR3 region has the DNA TGTGCCAGCAGCCAAGCTCTCCAGATCTCGAACACCGGGGAGCTGTTTTTT. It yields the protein CASSQALQISNTGELFF.

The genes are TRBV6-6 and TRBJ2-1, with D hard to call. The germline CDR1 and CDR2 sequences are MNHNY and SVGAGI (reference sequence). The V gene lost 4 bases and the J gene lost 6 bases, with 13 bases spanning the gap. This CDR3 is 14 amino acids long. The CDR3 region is CASSLSPQSNEQFF. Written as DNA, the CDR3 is TGTGCCAGCAGTTTAAGCCCCCAATCCAATGAGCAGTTCTTC.

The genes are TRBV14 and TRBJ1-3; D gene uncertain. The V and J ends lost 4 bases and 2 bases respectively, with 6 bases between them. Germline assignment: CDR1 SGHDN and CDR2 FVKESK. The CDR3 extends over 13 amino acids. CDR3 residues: CASSPGPGNTIYF. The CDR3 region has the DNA TGTGCCAGCAGCCCAGGACCTGGAAACACCATATATTTT.

CDR3 DNA sequence: TGTGCCAGCAGCCAGGGGCAGGGCATTGGAGAAAAACTGTTTTTT. Its translation: CASSQGQGIGEKLFF. The rearrangement joins TRBV4-2 to TRBJ1-4, with D possibly being TRBD1 (5 bases). CDR1 is LGHNA, CDR2 YNFKEQ, per germline. The CDR3 consists of 15 residues. Trimming stripped 3 bases from V and 8 bases from J, with 16 bases between.

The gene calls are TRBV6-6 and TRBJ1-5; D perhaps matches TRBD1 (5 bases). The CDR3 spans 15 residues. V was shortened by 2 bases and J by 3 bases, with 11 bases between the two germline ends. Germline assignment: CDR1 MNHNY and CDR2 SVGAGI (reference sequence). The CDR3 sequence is CASSYRGQFNQPQHF. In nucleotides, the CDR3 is TGTGCCAGCAGTTACCGGGGCCAATTCAATCAGCCCCAGCATTTT.

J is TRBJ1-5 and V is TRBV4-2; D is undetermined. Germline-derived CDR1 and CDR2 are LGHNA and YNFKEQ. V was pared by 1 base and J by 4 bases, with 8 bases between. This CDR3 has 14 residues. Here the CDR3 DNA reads TGTGCCAGCAGCCAAGCTCAGGAAAATCAGCCCCAGCATTTT. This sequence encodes CASSQAQENQPQHF.

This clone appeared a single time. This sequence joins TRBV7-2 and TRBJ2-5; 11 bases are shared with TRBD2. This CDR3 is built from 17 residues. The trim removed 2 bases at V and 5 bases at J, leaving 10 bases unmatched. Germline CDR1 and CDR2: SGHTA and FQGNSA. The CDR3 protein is CASSLSLAGALSETQYF. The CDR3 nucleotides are TGTGCCAGCAGCTTATCACTAGCGGGGGCTTTAAGTGAGACCCAGTACTTC.

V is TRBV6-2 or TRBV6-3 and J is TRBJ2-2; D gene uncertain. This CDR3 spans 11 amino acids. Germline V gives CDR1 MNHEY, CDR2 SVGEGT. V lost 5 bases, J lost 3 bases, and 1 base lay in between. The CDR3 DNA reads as TGTGCCAGCAGTGACACCGGGGAGCTGTTTTTT. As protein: CASSDTGELFF.

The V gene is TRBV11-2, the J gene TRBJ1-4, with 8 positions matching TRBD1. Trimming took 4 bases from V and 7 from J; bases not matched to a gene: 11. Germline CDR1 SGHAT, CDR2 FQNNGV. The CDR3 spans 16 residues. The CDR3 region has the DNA TGTGCCAGCAGCTCAAATCCAGGGGGCTTAGGTGAAAAACTGTTTTTT. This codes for CASSSNPGGLGEKLFF.

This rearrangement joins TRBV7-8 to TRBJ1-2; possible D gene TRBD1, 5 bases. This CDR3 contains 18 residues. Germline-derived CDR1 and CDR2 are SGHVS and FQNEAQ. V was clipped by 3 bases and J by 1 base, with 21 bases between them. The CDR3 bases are TGTGCCAGCAGCTTTAAAGGTCCCAGGGTCGCAAATAACTATGGCTACACCTTC. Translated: CASSFKGPRVANNYGYTF.